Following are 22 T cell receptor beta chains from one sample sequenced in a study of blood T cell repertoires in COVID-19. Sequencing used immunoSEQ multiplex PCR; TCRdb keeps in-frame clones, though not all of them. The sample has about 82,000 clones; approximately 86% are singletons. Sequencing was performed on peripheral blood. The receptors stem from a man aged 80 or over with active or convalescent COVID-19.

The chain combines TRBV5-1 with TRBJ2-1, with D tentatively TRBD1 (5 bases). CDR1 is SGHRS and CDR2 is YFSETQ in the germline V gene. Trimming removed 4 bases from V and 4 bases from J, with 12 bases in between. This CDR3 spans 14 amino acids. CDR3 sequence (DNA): TGCGCCAGCAGCCTGACAGAGACTTACAATGAGCAGTTCTTC. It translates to CASSLTETYNEQFF.

CDR3 amino acids: CASSLAGPGAETQYF. For the CDR3, the DNA is TGCGCCAGCAGCTTGGCCGGCCCCGGAGCGGAGACCCAGTACTTC. This chain joins TRBV5-1 and TRBJ2-5; the D is unclear. The V end was cut by 0 bases, the J end by 5 bases, with 14 bases between. CDR3 length equals 15 residues. Germline-derived CDR1 and CDR2 are SGHRS and YFSETQ.

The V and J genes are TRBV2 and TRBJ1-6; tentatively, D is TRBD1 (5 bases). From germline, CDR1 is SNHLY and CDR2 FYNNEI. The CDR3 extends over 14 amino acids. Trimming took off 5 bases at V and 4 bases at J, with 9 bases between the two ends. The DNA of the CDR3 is TGTGCCAGCAGTCTGAGACAGTATAATTCACCCCTCCACTTT. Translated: CASSLRQYNSPLHF.

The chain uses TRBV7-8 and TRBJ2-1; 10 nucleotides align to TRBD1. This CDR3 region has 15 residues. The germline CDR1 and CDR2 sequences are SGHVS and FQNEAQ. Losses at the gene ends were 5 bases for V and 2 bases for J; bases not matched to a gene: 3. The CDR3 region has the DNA TGTGCCAGCAGCCGGGACAGGGGCCCCTACAATGAGCAGTTCTTC. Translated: CASSRDRGPYNEQFF.

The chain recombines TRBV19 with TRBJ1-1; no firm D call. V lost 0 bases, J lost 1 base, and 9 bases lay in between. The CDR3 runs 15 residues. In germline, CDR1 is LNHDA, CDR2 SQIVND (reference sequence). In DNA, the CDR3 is TGTGCCAGTAGTATAGAAACACGGGGGAACACTGAAGCTTTCTTT. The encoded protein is CASSIETRGNTEAFF.

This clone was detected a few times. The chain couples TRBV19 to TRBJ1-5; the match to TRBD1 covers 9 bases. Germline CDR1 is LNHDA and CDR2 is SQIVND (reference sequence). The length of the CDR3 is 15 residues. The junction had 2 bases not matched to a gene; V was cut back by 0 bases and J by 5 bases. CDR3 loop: CASSIEHRGHQPQHF. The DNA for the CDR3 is TGTGCCAGTAGTATAGAACACAGGGGGCATCAGCCCCAGCATTTT.

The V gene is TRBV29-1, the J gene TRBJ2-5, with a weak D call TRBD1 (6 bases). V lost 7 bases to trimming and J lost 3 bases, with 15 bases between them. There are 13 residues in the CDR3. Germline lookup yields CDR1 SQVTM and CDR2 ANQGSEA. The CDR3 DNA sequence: TGCAGCGCTGGGTGGCAGGGGAAAGAGACCCAGTACTTC. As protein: CSAGWQGKETQYF.

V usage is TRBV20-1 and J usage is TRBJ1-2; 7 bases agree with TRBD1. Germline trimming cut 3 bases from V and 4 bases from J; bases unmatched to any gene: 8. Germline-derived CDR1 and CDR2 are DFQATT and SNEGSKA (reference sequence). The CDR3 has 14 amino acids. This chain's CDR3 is CSASTGQTFYGYTF. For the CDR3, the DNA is TGCAGTGCTAGTACGGGACAGACTTTCTATGGCTACACCTTC.

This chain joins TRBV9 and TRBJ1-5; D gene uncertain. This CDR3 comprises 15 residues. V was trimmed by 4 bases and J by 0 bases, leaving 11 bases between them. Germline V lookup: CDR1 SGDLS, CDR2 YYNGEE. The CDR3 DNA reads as TGTGCCAGCAGCAACACACCTTATAGCAATCAGCCCCAGCATTTT. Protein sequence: CASSNTPYSNQPQHF.

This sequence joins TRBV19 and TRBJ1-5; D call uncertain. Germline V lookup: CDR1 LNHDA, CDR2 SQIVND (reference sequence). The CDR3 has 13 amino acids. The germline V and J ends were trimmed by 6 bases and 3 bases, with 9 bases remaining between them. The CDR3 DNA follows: TGTGCCAGTAGGGCGGTACCCAATCAGCCCCAGCATTTT. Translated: CASRAVPNQPQHF.

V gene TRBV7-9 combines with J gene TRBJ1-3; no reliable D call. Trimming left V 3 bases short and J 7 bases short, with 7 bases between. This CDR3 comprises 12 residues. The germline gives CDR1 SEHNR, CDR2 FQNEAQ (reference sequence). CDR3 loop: CASSFTVNTIYF. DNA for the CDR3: TGTGCCAGCAGCTTCACAGTGAACACCATATATTTT.

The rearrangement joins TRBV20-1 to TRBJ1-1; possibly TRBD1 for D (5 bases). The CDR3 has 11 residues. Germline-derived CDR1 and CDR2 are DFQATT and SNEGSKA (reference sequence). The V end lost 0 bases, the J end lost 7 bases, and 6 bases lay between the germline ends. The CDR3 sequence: CSAREDSEAFF. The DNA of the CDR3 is TGCAGTGCTAGAGAAGACAGTGAAGCTTTCTTT.

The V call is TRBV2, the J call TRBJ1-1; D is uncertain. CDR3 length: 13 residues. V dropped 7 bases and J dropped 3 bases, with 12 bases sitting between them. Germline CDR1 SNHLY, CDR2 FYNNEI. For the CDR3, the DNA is TGTGCCAGCATTATGCGGAGAGACACTGAAGCTTTCTTT. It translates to CASIMRRDTEAFF.

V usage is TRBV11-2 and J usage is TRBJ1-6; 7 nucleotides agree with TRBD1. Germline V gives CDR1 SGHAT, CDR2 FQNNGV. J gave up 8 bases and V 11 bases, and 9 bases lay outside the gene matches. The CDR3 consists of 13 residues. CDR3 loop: CAGGSDRDSPLHF. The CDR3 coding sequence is TGTGCCGGCGGATCCGACAGGGATTCACCCCTCCACTTT. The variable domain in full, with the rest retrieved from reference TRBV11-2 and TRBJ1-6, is EAGVAQSPRYKIIEKRQSVAFWCNPISGHATLYWYQQILGQGPKLLIQFQNNGVVDDSQLPKDRFSAERLKGVDSTLKIQPAKLEDSAVYLCAGGSDRDSPLHFGNGTRLTVT.

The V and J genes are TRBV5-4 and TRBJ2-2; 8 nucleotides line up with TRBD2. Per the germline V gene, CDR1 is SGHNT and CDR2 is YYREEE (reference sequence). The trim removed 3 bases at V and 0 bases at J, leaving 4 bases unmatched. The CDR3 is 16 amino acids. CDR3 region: CASSSQRGSNTGELFF. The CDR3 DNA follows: TGTGCCAGCAGCTCACAGCGGGGGTCGAACACCGGGGAGCTGTTTTTT.

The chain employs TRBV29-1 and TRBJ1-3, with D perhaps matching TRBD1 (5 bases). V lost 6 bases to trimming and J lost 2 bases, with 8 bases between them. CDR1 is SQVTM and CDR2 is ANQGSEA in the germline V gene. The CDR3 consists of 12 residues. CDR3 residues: CSVTVPGNTIYF. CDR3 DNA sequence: TGCAGCGTGACAGTCCCTGGAAACACCATATATTTT. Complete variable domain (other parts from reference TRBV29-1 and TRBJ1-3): SAVISQKPSRDICQRGTSLTIQCQVDSQVTMMFWYRQQPGQSLTLIATANQGSEATYESGFVIDKFPISRPNLTFSTLTVSNMSPEDSSIYLCSVTVPGNTIYFGEGSWLTVV.

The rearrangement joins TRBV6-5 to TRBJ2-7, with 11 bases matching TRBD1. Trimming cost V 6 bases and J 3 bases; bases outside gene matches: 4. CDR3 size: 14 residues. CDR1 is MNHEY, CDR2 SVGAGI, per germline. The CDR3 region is CASSRTGGGYEQYV. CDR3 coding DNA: TGTGCCAGCAGCCGGACAGGGGGCGGCTACGAGCAGTACGTC.

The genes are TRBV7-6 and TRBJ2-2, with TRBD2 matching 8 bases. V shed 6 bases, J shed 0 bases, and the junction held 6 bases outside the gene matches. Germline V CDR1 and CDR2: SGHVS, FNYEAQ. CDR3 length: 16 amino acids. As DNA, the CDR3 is TGTGCCAGCAGGCCCCTACTAGCGGCGAACACCGGGGAGCTGTTTTTT. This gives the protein CASRPLLAANTGELFF.

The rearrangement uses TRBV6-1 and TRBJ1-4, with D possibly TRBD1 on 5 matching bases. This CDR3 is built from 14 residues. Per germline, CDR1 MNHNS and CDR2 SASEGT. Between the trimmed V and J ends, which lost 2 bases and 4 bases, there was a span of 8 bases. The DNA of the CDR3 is TGTGCCAGCAGTGAAAGACAGATTAATGAAAAACTGTTTTTT. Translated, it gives CASSERQINEKLFF.

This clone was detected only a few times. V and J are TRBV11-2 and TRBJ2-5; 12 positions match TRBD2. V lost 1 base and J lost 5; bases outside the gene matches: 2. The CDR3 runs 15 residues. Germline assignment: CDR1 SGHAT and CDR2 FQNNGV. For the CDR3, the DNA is TGTGCCAGCAGCTTAGTGCTAGCGGGAGGGGAGACCCAGTACTTC. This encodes CASSLVLAGGETQYF. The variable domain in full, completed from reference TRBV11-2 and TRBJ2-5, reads EAGVAQSPRYKIIEKRQSVAFWCNPISGHATLYWYQQILGQGPKLLIQFQNNGVVDDSQLPKDRFSAERLKGVDSTLKIQPAKLEDSAVYLCASSLVLAGGETQYFGPGTRLLVL.

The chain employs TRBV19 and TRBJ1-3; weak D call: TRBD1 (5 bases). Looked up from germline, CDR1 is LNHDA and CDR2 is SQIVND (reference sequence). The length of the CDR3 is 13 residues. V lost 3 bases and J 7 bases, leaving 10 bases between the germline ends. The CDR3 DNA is TGTGCCAGTAGTATGGGCTGGGGCAACACCATATATTTT. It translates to CASSMGWGNTIYF.

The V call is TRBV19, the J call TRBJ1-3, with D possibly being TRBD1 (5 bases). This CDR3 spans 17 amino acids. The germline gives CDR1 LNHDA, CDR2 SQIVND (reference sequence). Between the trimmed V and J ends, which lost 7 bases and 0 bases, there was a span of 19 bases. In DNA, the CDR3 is TGTGCCAGTATGGAGTTCGGCAGGGACTACTCTGGAAACACCATATATTTT. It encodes CASMEFGRDYSGNTIYF.